This T cell receptor (beta chain) was recovered during a study of blood T cell repertoires in COVID-19. Study in general: From the United States, Italy and Spain came samples of acute and convalescent COVID-19. From T cells, B-cell-depleted T cells, or PBMCs came the material, which was cDNA or gDNA.

J lost 3 bases, V lost 0 bases, and 13 bases had no gene match. Per germline, CDR1 SGHNT and CDR2 YYREEE (reference sequence). The CDR3 runs 18 residues. Original methodology: Estimation of nucleated cell counts was performed using reference gene primer amplification. Profiling relied on immunoSEQ multiplex PCR, and the TCRdb table lists in-frame clones only, not all of them. That table gives V, J and clone size, and the DNA gave D and trimming. The repertoire consists of tens of thousands of clones, with around 90% occurring once and the leading ten covering approximately 2.9%. The sequenced sample was peripheral blood. The clonotype was recovered from a man in his fifties or sixties with active COVID-19. The rearrangement links TRBV5-4 to TRBJ2-3; the match to TRBD2 covers 7 bases. The CDR3 DNA reads TGTGCCAGCAGCTTGGGAGGCTCACCGGGACTACATACAGATACGCAGTATTTT. This encodes CASSLGGSPGLHTDTQYF.